Only a few counts were recorded for the clone carrying this T cell receptor beta chain. Antigen unknown. This specimen belongs to a study of T cell repertoires in cytomegalovirus infection. Study-wide context: Used in the study were CMV epitopes, some recently identified and HLA-C-restricted, others well-studied and HLA-B-restricted.

TCRdb reprocessed the reads with MiXCR, giving one entry per CDR3 protein. This table holds about 770,000 distinct CDR3 sequences, 25% to 35% found once. General observations from the study: HLA-C-restricted CMV-specific TCR beta clonotypes prevailed in the ex vivo response.

The CDR3 is 20 amino acids. Germline V gene lookup returns CDR1 MNHEY and CDR2 SVGAGI. The V end was cut by 0 bases, the J end by 0 bases, with 21 bases between. The receptor's source is a human donor in good health (CMV status not recorded). Some clones in this sample may be carry-over from other donors' samples. The sequences come from cultured CD8+ T cells from PBMCs, collected from culture after CMV antigen stimulation. The chain joins TRBV6-5 to TRBJ2-1, with unresolved D. Here the CDR3 DNA reads TGTGCCAGCAGTTACTCTATTAATCCGGCTGTTCGAAGCTCCTACAATGAGCAGTTCTTC. Its protein is CASSYSINPAVRSSYNEQFF.